The clone carrying this T cell receptor beta chain has a handful of counts. The antigen is unknown. The data were obtained in a study of T cell responses to AZD1222 COVID-19 vaccine. Regarding the study as a whole: Spike-specific TCR breadth rose after two AZD1222 doses, and depth rose as well. Donors in the cohort were predominantly white British and more often female, and clonal diversity was possibly underestimated.

Method: immunoSEQ multiplex PCR; TCRdb's copy keeps in-frame clones and lacks some. The sample has about 150,000 clones, around 90% seen once. V was shortened by 8 bases and J by 0 bases, with 14 bases between the two germline ends. CDR1 MNHEY and CDR2 SMNVEV come from the germline V gene (reference sequence). The CDR3 has 16 residues. The analysis combined second doses at about 4 or about 12 weeks. The receptor's source is an adult who received the AZD1222 COVID-19 vaccine. Source: peripheral blood, taken 28 days after the second AZD1222 dose. J is TRBJ1-6 and V is TRBV27; D unresolved. Written as DNA, the CDR3 is TGTGCCAGCGGGCAGGTACCCTACTCCTATAATTCACCCCTCCACTTT. This encodes CASGQVPYSYNSPLHF.